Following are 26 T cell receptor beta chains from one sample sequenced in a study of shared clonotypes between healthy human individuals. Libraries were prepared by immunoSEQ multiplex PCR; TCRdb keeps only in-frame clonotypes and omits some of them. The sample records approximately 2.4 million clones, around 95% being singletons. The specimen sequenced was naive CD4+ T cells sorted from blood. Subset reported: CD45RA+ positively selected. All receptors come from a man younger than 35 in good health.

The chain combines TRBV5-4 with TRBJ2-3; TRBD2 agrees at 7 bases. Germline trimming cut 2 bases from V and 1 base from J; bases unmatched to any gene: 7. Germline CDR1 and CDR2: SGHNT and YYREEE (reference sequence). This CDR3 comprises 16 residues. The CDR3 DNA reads TGTGCCAGCAGCTTCAATGGGAGGGACGGCACAGATACGCAGTATTTT. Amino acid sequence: CASSFNGRDGTDTQYF.

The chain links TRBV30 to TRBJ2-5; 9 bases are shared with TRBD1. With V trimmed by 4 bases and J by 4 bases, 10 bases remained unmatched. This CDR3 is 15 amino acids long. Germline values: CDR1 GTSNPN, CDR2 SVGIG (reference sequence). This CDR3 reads CAWKTGQGKGETQYF. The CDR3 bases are TGTGCCTGGAAAACGGGACAGGGAAAGGGAGAGACCCAGTACTTC.

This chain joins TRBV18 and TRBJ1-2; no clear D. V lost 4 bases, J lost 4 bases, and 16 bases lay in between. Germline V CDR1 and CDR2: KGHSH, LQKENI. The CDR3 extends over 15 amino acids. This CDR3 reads CASSLPGSSGYGYTF. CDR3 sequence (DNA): TGTGCCAGCTCACTACCGGGCTCCTCGGGCTATGGCTACACCTTC.

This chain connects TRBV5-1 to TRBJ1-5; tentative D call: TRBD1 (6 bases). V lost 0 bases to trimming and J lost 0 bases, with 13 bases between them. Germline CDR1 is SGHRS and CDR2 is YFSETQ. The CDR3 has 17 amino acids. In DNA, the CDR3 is TGCGCCAGCAGCTTGGCGCCACAGGGCCCTAGCAATCAGCCCCAGCATTTT. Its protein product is CASSLAPQGPSNQPQHF.

The CDR3 nucleotides read TGCGCCAGTGGGACAGGGGAGTTCTACAATGAGCAGTTCTTC. Translating it yields CASGTGEFYNEQFF. The chain employs TRBV5-1 and TRBJ2-1, with 10 bases lining up with TRBD1. This CDR3 contains 14 residues. Per germline, CDR1 SGHRS and CDR2 YFSETQ. Germline trimming cut 8 bases from V and 3 bases from J; bases unmatched to any gene: 5.

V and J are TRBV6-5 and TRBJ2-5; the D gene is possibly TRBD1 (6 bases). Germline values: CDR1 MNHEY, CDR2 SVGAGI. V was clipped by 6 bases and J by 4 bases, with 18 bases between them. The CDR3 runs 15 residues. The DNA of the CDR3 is TGTGCCAGCAGGAGACCCACAGGGTTGGGAGAGACCCAGTACTTC. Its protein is CASRRPTGLGETQYF.

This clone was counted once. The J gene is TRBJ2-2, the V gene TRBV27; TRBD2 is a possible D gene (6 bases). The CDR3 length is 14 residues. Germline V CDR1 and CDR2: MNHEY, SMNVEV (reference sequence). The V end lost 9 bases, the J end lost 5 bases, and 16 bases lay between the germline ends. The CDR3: CASAGSGTTGELFF. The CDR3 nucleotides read TGTGCCAGTGCCGGGAGTGGAACAACCGGGGAGCTGTTTTTT.

The CDR3: CASSLVPSGPLHF. The CDR3 DNA sequence: TGTGCCAGCAGCTTAGTACCCTCCGGGCCCCTCCACTTT. The chain carries TRBV7-3 and TRBJ1-6, with unresolved D. CDR1 SGHTA and CDR2 FQGTGA come from the germline V gene. Trimming took 2 bases from V and 13 from J, leaving 12 bases between them. The CDR3 loop spans 13 amino acids.

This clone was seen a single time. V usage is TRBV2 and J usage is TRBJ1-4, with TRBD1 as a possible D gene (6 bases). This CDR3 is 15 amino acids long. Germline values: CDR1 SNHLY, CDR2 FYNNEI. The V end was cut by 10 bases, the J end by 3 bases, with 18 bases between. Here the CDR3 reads CATRDRHASNEKLFF. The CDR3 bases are TGTGCCACCAGAGACAGGCACGCTTCTAATGAAAAACTGTTTTTT.

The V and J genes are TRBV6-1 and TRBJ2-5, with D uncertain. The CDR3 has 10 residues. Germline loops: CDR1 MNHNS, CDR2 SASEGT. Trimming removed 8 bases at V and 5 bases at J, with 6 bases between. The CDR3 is CASQRETQYF. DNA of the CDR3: TGTGCCAGCCAACGGGAGACCCAGTACTTC.

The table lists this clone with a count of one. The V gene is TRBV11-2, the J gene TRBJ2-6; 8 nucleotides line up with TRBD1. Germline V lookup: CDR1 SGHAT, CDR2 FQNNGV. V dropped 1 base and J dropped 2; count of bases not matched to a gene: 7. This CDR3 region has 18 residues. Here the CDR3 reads CASSLVGRGLAGANVLTF. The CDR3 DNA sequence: TGTGCCAGCAGCTTAGTTGGCAGGGGGCTAGCTGGGGCCAACGTCCTGACTTTC.

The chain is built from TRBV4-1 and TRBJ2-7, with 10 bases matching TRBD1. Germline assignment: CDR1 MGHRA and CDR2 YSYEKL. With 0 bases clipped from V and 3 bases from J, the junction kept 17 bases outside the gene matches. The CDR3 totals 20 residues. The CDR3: CASSQDQRTGTGERSYEQYF. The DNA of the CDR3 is TGCGCCAGCAGCCAAGATCAAAGGACGGGGACAGGGGAACGCAGCTACGAGCAGTACTTC.

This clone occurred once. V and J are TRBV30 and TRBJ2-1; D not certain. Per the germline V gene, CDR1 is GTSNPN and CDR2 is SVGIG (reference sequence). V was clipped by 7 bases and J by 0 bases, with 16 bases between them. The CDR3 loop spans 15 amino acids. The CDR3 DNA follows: TGTGCCTTAATTTGGGGATATCGCTCCTACAATGAGCAGTTCTTC. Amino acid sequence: CALIWGYRSYNEQFF.

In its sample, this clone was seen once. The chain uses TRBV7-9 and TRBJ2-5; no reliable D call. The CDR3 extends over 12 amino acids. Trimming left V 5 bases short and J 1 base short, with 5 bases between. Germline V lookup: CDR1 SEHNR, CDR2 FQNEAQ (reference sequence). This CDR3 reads CASSPIQETQYF. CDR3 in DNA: TGTGCCAGCAGCCCTATCCAAGAGACCCAGTACTTC.

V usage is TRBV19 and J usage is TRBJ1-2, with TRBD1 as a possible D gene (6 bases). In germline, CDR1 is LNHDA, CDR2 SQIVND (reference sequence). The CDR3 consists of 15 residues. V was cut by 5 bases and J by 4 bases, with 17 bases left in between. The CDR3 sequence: CASSQSRPGVYGYTF. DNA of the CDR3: TGTGCCAGTAGTCAATCTCGCCCAGGGGTCTATGGCTACACCTTC.

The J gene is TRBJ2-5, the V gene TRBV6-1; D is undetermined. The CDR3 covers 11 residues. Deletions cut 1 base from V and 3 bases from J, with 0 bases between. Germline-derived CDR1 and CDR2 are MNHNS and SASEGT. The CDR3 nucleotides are TGTGCCAGCAGTGAAGAAGAGACCCAGTACTTC. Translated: CASSEEETQYF.

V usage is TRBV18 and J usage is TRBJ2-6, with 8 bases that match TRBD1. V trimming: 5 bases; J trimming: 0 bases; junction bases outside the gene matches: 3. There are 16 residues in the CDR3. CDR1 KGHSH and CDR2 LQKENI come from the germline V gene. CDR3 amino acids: CASSITGGSGANVLTF. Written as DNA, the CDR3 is TGTGCCAGCTCAATTACAGGGGGCTCTGGGGCCAACGTCCTGACTTTC. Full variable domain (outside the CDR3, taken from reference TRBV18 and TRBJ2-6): NAGVMQNPRHLVRRRGQEARLRCSPMKGHSHVYWYRQLPEEGLKFMVYLQKENIIDESGMPKERFSAEFPKEGPSILRIQQVVRGDSAAYFCASSITGGSGANVLTFGAGSRLTVL.

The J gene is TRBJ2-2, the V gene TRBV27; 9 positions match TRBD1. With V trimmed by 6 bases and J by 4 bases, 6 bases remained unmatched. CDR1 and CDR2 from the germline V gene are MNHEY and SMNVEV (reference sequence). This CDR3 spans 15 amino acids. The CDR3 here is CASSRGTGSTGELFF. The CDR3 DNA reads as TGTGCCAGCAGCCGAGGGACAGGGAGCACCGGGGAGCTGTTTTTT.

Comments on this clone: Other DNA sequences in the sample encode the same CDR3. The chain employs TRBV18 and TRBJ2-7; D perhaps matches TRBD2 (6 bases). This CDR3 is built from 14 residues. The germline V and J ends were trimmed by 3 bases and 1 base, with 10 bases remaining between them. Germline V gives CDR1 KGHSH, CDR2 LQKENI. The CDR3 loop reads CASSPPGESYEQYF. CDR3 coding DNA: TGTGCCAGCTCACCCCCGGGAGAGTCCTACGAGCAGTACTTC.

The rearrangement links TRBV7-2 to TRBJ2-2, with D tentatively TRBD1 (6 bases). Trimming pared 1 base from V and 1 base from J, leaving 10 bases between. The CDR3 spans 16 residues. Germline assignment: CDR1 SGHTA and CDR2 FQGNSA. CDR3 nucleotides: TGTGCCAGCAGCTTAGTAACAGGGCTGAACACCGGGGAGCTGTTTTTT. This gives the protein CASSLVTGLNTGELFF.

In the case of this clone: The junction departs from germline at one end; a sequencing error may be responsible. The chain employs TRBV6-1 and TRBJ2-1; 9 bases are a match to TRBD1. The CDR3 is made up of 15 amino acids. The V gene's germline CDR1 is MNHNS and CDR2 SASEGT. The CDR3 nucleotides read TGTGCCAGCACTGAACAGGGGGCGCTCACAGATGAGCAGTTCTTC. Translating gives CASTEQGALTDEQFF.

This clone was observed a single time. The CDR3 sequence: CASSLGRGGLADTQYF. CDR3 nucleotide sequence: TGTGCCAGCAGCTTAGGGCGGGGGGGCTTGGCAGATACGCAGTATTTT. The chain has TRBV11-3 and TRBJ2-3; 9 bases are a match to TRBD2. V dropped 1 base and J dropped 4; count of bases not matched to a gene: 6. Germline loops: CDR1 SGHNT, CDR2 YENEEA. The CDR3 extends over 16 amino acids.

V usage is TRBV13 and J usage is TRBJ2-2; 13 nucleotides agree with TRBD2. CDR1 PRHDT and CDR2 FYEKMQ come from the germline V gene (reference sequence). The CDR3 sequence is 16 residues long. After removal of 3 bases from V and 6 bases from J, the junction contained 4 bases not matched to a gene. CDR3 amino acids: CASSFRLAGGSGELFF. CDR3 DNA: TGTGCCAGCAGCTTTAGACTAGCGGGAGGTTCCGGGGAGCTGTTTTTT.

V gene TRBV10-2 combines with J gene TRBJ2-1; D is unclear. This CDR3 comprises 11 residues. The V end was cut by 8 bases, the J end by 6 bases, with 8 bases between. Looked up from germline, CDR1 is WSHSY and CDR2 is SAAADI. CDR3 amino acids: CASEQANEQFF. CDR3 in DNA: TGCGCCAGCGAGCAAGCCAATGAGCAGTTCTTC.

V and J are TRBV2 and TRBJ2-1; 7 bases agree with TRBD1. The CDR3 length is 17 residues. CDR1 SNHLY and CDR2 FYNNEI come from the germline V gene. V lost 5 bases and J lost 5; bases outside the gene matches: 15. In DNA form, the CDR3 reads TGTGCCAGCAGTTGGACAGGTCCGCTCCTAGATCACAATGAGCAGTTCTTC. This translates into CASSWTGPLLDHNEQFF.

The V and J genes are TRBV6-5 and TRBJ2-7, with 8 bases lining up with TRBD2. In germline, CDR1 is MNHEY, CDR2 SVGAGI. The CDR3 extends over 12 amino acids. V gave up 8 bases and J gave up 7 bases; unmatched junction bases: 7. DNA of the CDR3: TGTGCCAGCCGAGCGGGAGTGGGGGAGCAGTACTTC. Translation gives CASRAGVGEQYF.